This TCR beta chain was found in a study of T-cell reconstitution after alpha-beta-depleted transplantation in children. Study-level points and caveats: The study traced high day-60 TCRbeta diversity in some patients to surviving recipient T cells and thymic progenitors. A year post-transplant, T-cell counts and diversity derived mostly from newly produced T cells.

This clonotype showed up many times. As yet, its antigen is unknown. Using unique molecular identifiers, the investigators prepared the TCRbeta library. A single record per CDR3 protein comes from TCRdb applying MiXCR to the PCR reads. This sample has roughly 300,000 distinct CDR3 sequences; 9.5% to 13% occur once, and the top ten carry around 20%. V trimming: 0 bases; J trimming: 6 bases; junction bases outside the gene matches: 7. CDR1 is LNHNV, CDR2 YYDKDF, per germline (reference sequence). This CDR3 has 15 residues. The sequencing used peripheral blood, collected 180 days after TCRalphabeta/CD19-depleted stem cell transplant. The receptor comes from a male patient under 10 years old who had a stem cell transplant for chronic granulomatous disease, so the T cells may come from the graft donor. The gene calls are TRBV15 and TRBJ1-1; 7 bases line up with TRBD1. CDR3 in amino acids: CATSREERTGAEAFF. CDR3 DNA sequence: TGTGCCACCAGCAGAGAAGAAAGGACAGGCGCTGAAGCTTTCTTT. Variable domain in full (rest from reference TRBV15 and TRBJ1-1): DAMVIQNPRYQVTQFGKPVTLSCSQTLNHNVMYWYQQKSSQAPKLLFHYYDKDFNNEADTPDNFQSRRPNTSFCFLDIRSPGLGDTAMYLCATSREERTGAEAFFGQGTRLTVV.